The 15 T cell receptor beta chains given below trace back to one sample, sequenced in a study of blood T cell repertoires in COVID-19. Data came from immunoSEQ multiplex PCR; TCRdb stores just in-frame clones and leaves some out. This table has roughly 500,000 clones, 88% appearing once. Sequencing input: PBMCs or T cells enriched from blood (not recorded which). The receptors were sampled from a woman aged 40 to 55 who had recovered from COVID-19.

The chain carries TRBV10-3 and TRBJ2-1, with 11 bases that match TRBD2. Germline CDR1 ENHRY, CDR2 SYGVKD. The CDR3 has 17 amino acids. Trimming took 2 bases from V and 7 from J; bases not matched to a gene: 10. CDR3 coding DNA: TGTGCCATCAGTGAGCCCGGGGGACTAGCGGCGCATAATGAGCAGTTCTTC. Translation gives CAISEPGGLAAHNEQFF.

The genes are TRBV5-5 and TRBJ2-7; D is perhaps TRBD1 (6 bases). Trimming shortened V by 0 bases and J by 6 bases, and 7 bases separated the two germline ends. The CDR3 runs 12 residues. Germline V CDR1 and CDR2: SGHKS, YYEKEE (reference sequence). The CDR3 coding sequence is TGTGCCAGCAGCTTGGTAGGGGGCGAGCAGTACTTC. Protein product: CASSLVGGEQYF.

The chain employs TRBV18 and TRBJ2-2, with 10 bases identical to TRBD2. The CDR3 contains 19 residues. Germline CDR1 is KGHSH and CDR2 is LQKENI. The trim removed 1 base at V and 3 bases at J, leaving 11 bases unmatched. DNA of the CDR3: TGTGCCAGCTCACCACATCAGCGGGAGGGCCTACAGGACACCGGGGAGCTGTTTTTT. Amino acid sequence: CASSPHQREGLQDTGELFF.

CDR3 coding DNA: TGTGCCAGCAGTTACTCGCCTAGCGGGAGTGGCAATGAGCAGTTCTTC. This encodes CASSYSPSGSGNEQFF. The chain couples TRBV6-2 or TRBV6-3 to TRBJ2-1, with TRBD2 matching over 10 bases. This CDR3 spans 16 amino acids. CDR1 and CDR2 from the germline V gene are MNHEY and SVGEGT. V was pared by 0 bases and J by 6 bases, with 5 bases of the junction left unmatched.

The chain has TRBV5-5 and TRBJ1-2, with 10 nucleotides matching TRBD1. With V trimmed by 0 bases and J by 13 bases, 3 bases remained unmatched. CDR1 and CDR2 from the germline V gene are SGHKS and YYEKEE (reference sequence). The CDR3 covers 12 residues. In DNA, the CDR3 is TGTGCCAGCAGCTTGGGACAGGGGGCAGGCACCTTC. Protein: CASSLGQGAGTF.

This clone has more than one count but fewer than ten. CDR3 sequence reads: CASSPIPSGWKYF. The CDR3 coding sequence is TGTGCCAGCAGCCCAATCCCGTCAGGTTGGAAGTACTTC. This chain joins TRBV6-2 or TRBV6-3 and TRBJ2-7; D uncertain. The CDR3 covers 13 residues. The germline V and J ends were trimmed by 6 bases and 11 bases, with 20 bases remaining between them. CDR1 MNHEY and CDR2 SVGEGT come from the germline V gene.

The V and J genes are TRBV30 and TRBJ2-3, with D maybe TRBD2 (6 bases). Germline assignment: CDR1 GTSNPN and CDR2 SVGIG (reference sequence). Trimming removed 4 bases from V and 4 bases from J, with 21 bases in between. This CDR3 has 16 residues. CDR3 loop: CAWTPSVDTGADTQYF. DNA of the CDR3: TGTGCCTGGACTCCTTCGGTGGATACGGGGGCAGATACGCAGTATTTT.

This chain links TRBV20-1 with TRBJ2-1; D perhaps matches TRBD2 (6 bases). Germline V CDR1 and CDR2: DFQATT, SNEGSKA (reference sequence). The CDR3 sequence is 10 residues long. The CDR3 nucleotides read TGCAGCGGCGGGAACAATGAGCAGTTCTTC. This encodes CSGGNNEQFF.

The chain links TRBV6-4 to TRBJ1-2, with D tentatively TRBD1 (6 bases). The V gene lost 6 bases and the J gene lost 7 bases, with 18 bases spanning the gap. The CDR3 is 14 residues long. In germline, CDR1 is MRHNA, CDR2 SNTAGT. The CDR3 DNA reads as TGTGCCAGCAGCGCCCCGGGGGGCGCAGGTGGCTACACCTTC. It specifies CASSAPGGAGGYTF.

The rearrangement uses TRBV27 and TRBJ2-2, with 7 nucleotides matching TRBD2. V lost 4 bases and J lost 5; bases outside the gene matches: 16. The germline gives CDR1 MNHEY, CDR2 SMNVEV (reference sequence). The CDR3 has 18 amino acids. The CDR3 is CASSSQLGTPRGTGELFF. For the CDR3, the DNA is TGTGCCAGCAGTTCACAACTTGGGACTCCGCGGGGGACCGGGGAGCTGTTTTTT.

This clone was counted a few times. This chain connects TRBV7-9 to TRBJ1-2; 9 bases agree with TRBD1. V dropped 0 bases and J dropped 5; count of bases not matched to a gene: 7. This CDR3 is built from 16 residues. Germline-derived CDR1 and CDR2 are SEHNR and FQNEAQ (reference sequence). DNA for the CDR3: TGTGCCAGCAGCTTAGCCTACGGGACAGGGCAATATGGCTACACCTTC. Translating it yields CASSLAYGTGQYGYTF.

The chain combines TRBV20-1 with TRBJ2-1, with D perhaps matching TRBD1 (6 bases). The germline CDR1 and CDR2 sequences are DFQATT and SNEGSKA (reference sequence). CDR3 length: 11 residues. Trimming took off 6 bases at V and 10 bases at J, with 13 bases between the two ends. CDR3 amino acids: CSAQGGSEQFF. For the CDR3, the DNA is TGCAGTGCACAAGGGGGATCAGAGCAGTTCTTC.

The chain is built from TRBV5-1 and TRBJ1-2; D gene uncertain. V lost 0 bases and J lost 6, with 12 bases in between. CDR1 SGHRS and CDR2 YFSETQ come from the germline V gene. The length of the CDR3 is 14 residues. CDR3 loop: CASSLASGVNGYTF. CDR3 DNA sequence: TGCGCCAGCAGCTTGGCGTCCGGTGTAAATGGCTACACCTTC. The whole variable domain, filled in from reference TRBV5-1 and TRBJ1-2, reads KAGVTQTPRYLIKTRGQQVTLSCSPISGHRSVSWYQQTPGQGLQFLFEYFSETQRNKGNFPGRFSGRQFSNSRSEMNVSTLELGDSALYLCASSLASGVNGYTFGSGTRLTVV.

V is TRBV13 and J is TRBJ2-5, with TRBD1 matching 7 bases. The V segment lost 5 bases and the J segment 0 bases; nucleotides outside the gene matches: 3. Germline values: CDR1 PRHDT, CDR2 FYEKMQ (reference sequence). The CDR3 covers 14 residues. In DNA, the CDR3 is TGTGCCAGCAGCCTGACAGGGAACCAAGAGACCCAGTACTTC. Its protein product is CASSLTGNQETQYF.

This chain links TRBV27 with TRBJ2-1; D might be TRBD2 (5 bases). This CDR3 spans 13 amino acids. Per the germline V gene, CDR1 is MNHEY and CDR2 is SMNVEV (reference sequence). Trimming removed 11 bases at V and 5 bases at J, with 16 bases between. Here the CDR3 DNA reads TGTGCCGCACTCCGGGGAAACGACAATGAGCAGTTCTTC. It is translated as CAALRGNDNEQFF.